The 21 T cell receptor beta chains given below trace back to one sample, sequenced in a study of blood T cells in healthy people across ages. Primers used in a second PCR of roughly 6 to 12 cycles were a sample-barcoded 5' primer and a J-beta primer mix. TCRdb re-called the 5' RACE reads with MiXCR, one entry per CDR3 protein. This table has about 1.4 million distinct CDR3 sequences, around 55% appearing once. Material: blood. The receptors were sampled from a man aged 18 to 29 in good health.

The chain has TRBV10-3 and TRBJ2-1; 7 positions agree with TRBD1. This CDR3 contains 13 residues. Germline V gene sequence: CDR1 ENHRY, CDR2 SYGVKD. V was pared by 9 bases and J by 5 bases, with 7 bases of the junction left unmatched. The CDR3 nucleotides are TGTGCCATAGGCCAGGGGGAAGACAATGAGCAGTTCTTC. This codes for CAIGQGEDNEQFF.

This chain links TRBV4-3 with TRBJ1-2, with 7 bases identical to TRBD1. Germline CDR1 is LGHNA and CDR2 is YSLEER. CDR3 length: 15 residues. Trimming at V came to 0 bases and at J to 8 bases, leaving 9 bases not matched to a gene. The CDR3 reads CASSQDSPDRAGYTF. The CDR3 DNA follows: TGCGCCAGCAGCCAAGATAGTCCAGACAGGGCCGGCTACACCTTC.

The chain links TRBV7-9 to TRBJ2-4; the D gene is possibly TRBD1 (6 bases). The CDR3 contains 17 residues. The germline V gene has CDR1 SEHNR and CDR2 FQNEAQ (reference sequence). Between the trimmed V and J ends, which lost 6 bases and 3 bases, there was a span of 21 bases. The CDR3 sequence is CASSSNRDGWVKNIQYF. The DNA of the CDR3 is TGTGCCAGCAGTTCCAACAGGGATGGTTGGGTCAAAAACATTCAGTACTTC.

The count of this clonotype is one. The junction departs from the called germline gene at one end, perhaps through a read error. V and J are TRBV4-1 and TRBJ2-7, with D perhaps matching TRBD2 (6 bases). The CDR3 consists of 15 residues. The germline V gene encodes CDR1 MGHRA and CDR2 YSYEKL. The CDR3 protein is CASSHLGGDSYEQNF. The CDR3, as DNA: TGCGCCAGCAGCCACCTTGGCGGGGACTCCTACGAGCAGAACTTC.

In its sample, this clonotype was seen a few times. V usage is TRBV15 and J usage is TRBJ2-3; D is possibly TRBD2 (5 bases). Germline V gives CDR1 LNHNV, CDR2 YYDKDF (reference sequence). This CDR3 is 14 amino acids long. Trimming left V 6 bases short and J 6 bases short, with 16 bases between. The CDR3 reads CATRGSAQGDTQYF. CDR3 coding DNA: TGTGCCACCAGGGGTAGCGCGCAAGGGGATACGCAGTATTTT.

The chain couples TRBV27 to TRBJ1-2; D ambiguous. Germline V CDR1 and CDR2: MNHEY, SMNVEV (reference sequence). Deletions cut 7 bases from V and 6 bases from J, with 15 bases between. The CDR3 loop spans 13 amino acids. The CDR3 is CASTHVPTDGYTF. The CDR3 DNA sequence: TGTGCCAGCACCCATGTCCCCACAGATGGCTACACCTTC.

This chain connects TRBV9 to TRBJ2-1; 10 positions agree with TRBD2. The V gene end was trimmed by 5 bases and the J gene end by 11 bases; junction bases not matched to a gene: 4. The CDR3 consists of 12 residues. Germline CDR1 reads SGDLS; CDR2 reads YYNGEE. The DNA of the CDR3 is TGTGCCAGCAGGTCTAGCGGGAGACAGCAGTTCTTC. Translation gives CASRSSGRQQFF.

This clonotype has only a few counts. The chain couples TRBV4-2 to TRBJ2-7; TRBD2 might be the D (5 bases). From germline, CDR1 is LGHNA and CDR2 YNFKEQ. Trimming left V 3 bases short and J 3 bases short, with 9 bases between. This CDR3 has 13 residues. The DNA of the CDR3 is TGTGCCAGCAGCCACCCCGGGATCTACGAGCAGTACTTC. This translates into CASSHPGIYEQYF.

V gene TRBV6-1 combines with J gene TRBJ1-4, with 7 bases that match TRBD1. Per the germline V gene, CDR1 is MNHNS and CDR2 is SASEGT. This CDR3 has 15 residues. With 6 bases clipped from V and 9 bases from J, the junction kept 13 bases outside the gene matches. The CDR3, as DNA: TGTGCCAGCAGAGAGACCGGGACAGTCTGGAAAAAACTGTTTTTT. It encodes CASRETGTVWKKLFF.

This chain joins TRBV20-1 and TRBJ2-1, with D unresolved. The CDR3 is made up of 14 amino acids. Germline CDR1 is DFQATT and CDR2 is SNEGSKA (reference sequence). V gave up 3 bases and J gave up 0 bases, with 9 bases separating them. The CDR3 protein is CSASGGVSYNEQFF. The CDR3 bases are TGCAGTGCTAGTGGCGGAGTCTCCTACAATGAGCAGTTCTTC.

This clonotype was picked up one time. V usage is TRBV4-1 and J usage is TRBJ2-1; D ambiguous. This CDR3 has 15 amino acids. CDR1 MGHRA and CDR2 YSYEKL come from the germline V gene. V was shortened by 1 base and J by 4 bases, with 11 bases between the two germline ends. The CDR3 DNA follows: TGCGCCAGCAGCCAAGGACTCTTATATTACAATGAGCAGTTCTTC. Translation gives CASSQGLLYYNEQFF.

The chain combines TRBV24-1 with TRBJ2-1, with 7 bases lining up with TRBD1. V dropped 9 bases and J dropped 1; count of bases not matched to a gene: 11. Per germline, CDR1 KGHDR and CDR2 SFDVKD. The CDR3 spans 16 residues. The DNA for the CDR3 is TGTGCCACCTCAAAGCTCCGGGACAGATCCTACAATGAGCAGTTCTTC. Its protein is CATSKLRDRSYNEQFF.

This sequence joins TRBV4-1 and TRBJ2-7, with TRBD1 matching over 9 bases. There are 16 residues in the CDR3. After removal of 1 base from V and 7 bases from J, the junction contained 11 bases not matched to a gene. The germline V gene has CDR1 MGHRA and CDR2 YSYEKL. CDR3 in amino acids: CASSQVFTDRGGEQYF. For the CDR3, the DNA is TGCGCCAGCAGCCAAGTCTTTACGGACAGGGGTGGGGAGCAGTACTTC.

The chain recombines TRBV12-3 or TRBV12-4 with TRBJ1-5; 9 positions agree with TRBD1. CDR3 length: 13 residues. V trimming: 5 bases; J trimming: 6 bases; junction bases outside the gene matches: 2. CDR3 nucleotide sequence: TGTGCCAGCAGTACAGGGGGCAGTCAGCCCCAGCATTTT. Protein product: CASSTGGSQPQHF.

J is TRBJ2-7 and V is TRBV28; perhaps TRBD2 as D (5 bases). V was pared by 4 bases and J by 4 bases, with 17 bases between. The CDR3 spans 15 residues. CDR1 is MDHEN, CDR2 SYDVKM, per germline. This CDR3 is CASSSRGSGKYEQYF. For the CDR3, the DNA is TGTGCCAGCAGTTCACGTGGGTCGGGGAAGTACGAGCAGTACTTC. Using reference TRBV28 and TRBJ2-7 for the parts outside the CDR3, the full variable domain is DVKVTQSSRYLVKRTGEKVFLECVQDMDHENMFWYRQDPGLGLRLIYFSYDVKMKEKGDIPEGYSVSREKKERFSLILESASTNQTSMYLCASSSRGSGKYEQYFGPGTRLTVT.

The genes are TRBV6-1 and TRBJ2-4, with a weak D call TRBD2 (6 bases). The better agreement between TRBJ2-7 and the DNA end casts doubt on the J call. From germline, CDR1 is MNHNS and CDR2 SASEGT. This CDR3 has 14 residues. CDR3 protein: CASSVWRGDYEQYF. CDR3 sequence (DNA): TGTGCCAGCAGTGTGTGGAGGGGCGACTACGAGCAGTACTTC.

This clonotype was detected only once. The chain recombines TRBV29-1 with TRBJ1-1; D perhaps matches TRBD1 (5 bases). V dropped 4 bases and J dropped 3 bases, with 12 bases sitting between them. Germline lookup yields CDR1 SQVTM and CDR2 ANQGSEA. This CDR3 is built from 13 residues. The CDR3 sequence: CSVGPGSHTEAFF. The CDR3 DNA reads as TGCAGCGTTGGGCCAGGGTCCCACACTGAAGCTTTCTTT.

V is TRBV4-3 and J is TRBJ2-5; D unclear. The end of the DNA fits TRBJ2-7 better, so the J call may be wrong. The CDR3 loop spans 13 amino acids. Germline CDR1 is LGHNA and CDR2 is YSLEER. Written as DNA, the CDR3 is TGCGCCAGCACCCGTCCGGACCTCTACGAGCAGTACTTC. It codes for CASTRPDLYEQYF.

The chain is built from TRBV11-2 and TRBJ2-7; 8 bases match TRBD2. The ends lost 3 bases at V and 3 bases at J; junction bases unmatched: 4. There are 14 residues in the CDR3. The germline V gene encodes CDR1 SGHAT and CDR2 FQNNGV. CDR3 sequence (DNA): TGTGCCAGCAGCTTCGGGGGGGCTTACTACGAGCAGTACTTC. This codes for CASSFGGAYYEQYF.

The chain couples TRBV11-2 to TRBJ2-3; D is unclear. Trimming cost V 4 bases and J 3 bases, with 11 bases left between them. Per germline, CDR1 SGHAT and CDR2 FQNNGV. This CDR3 is built from 14 residues. Written as DNA, the CDR3 is TGTGCCAGCAGCTCCCTTCTAAGGACAGATACGCAGTATTTT. It specifies CASSSLLRTDTQYF.

The chain recombines TRBV7-9 with TRBJ1-1, with D possibly TRBD1 on 6 matching bases. Germline V gene data show CDR1 as SEHNR and CDR2 as FQNEAQ (reference sequence). CDR3 size: 12 residues. The V gene lost 5 bases and the J gene lost 10 bases, with 14 bases spanning the gap. The CDR3 here is CASSLGGAVAFF. For the CDR3, the DNA is TGTGCCAGCAGCCTAGGGGGAGCCGTAGCTTTCTTT.